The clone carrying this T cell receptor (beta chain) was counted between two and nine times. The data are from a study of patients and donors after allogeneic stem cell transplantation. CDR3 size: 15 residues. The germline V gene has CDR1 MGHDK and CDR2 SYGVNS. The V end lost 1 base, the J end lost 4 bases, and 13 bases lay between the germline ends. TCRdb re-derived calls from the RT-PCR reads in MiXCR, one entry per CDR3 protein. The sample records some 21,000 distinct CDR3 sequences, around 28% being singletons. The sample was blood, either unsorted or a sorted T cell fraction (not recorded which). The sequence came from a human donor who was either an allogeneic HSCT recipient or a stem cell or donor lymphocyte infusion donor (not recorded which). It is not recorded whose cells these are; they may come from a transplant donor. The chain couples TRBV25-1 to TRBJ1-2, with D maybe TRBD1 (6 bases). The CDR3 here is CASSESGDKAYGYTF. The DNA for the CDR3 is TGTGCCAGCAGTGAATCTGGGGACAAAGCCTATGGCTACACCTTC.